The rows below give T cell receptor beta chains drawn from one sample of a study of neurological immune-mediated disorders. One entry per CDR3 protein, called by TCRdb with MiXCR from the 5' RACE reads. The table records around 50,000 distinct CDR3 sequences, 3% to 4% of them present only once. Sample: PBMCs. The receptor set was obtained from a man aged 55-75 years with multiple sclerosis. CDR3s include the opening cysteine and the closing phenylalanine or tryptophan. The D gene is left open where the match is weak. Clone size is shown for a subset of rows, as once, few, many or a class of expanded clone.

abundance	j_gene	d_gene	v_gene	CDR3nt	CDR3aa
many	TRBJ2-6	TRBD1	TRBV11-2	TGTGCCAGCAGCAGAGTACCGGGACAGACCTCTGGGGCCAACGTCCTGACTTTC	CASSRVPGQTSGANVLTF
many	TRBJ2-3	TRBD2	TRBV6-6	TGTGCCAGCAGTTGGTCGACTAGCGGGAGCACAGATACGCAGTATTTT	CASSWSTSGSTDTQYF
many	TRBJ2-2	NA	TRBV5-1	TGCGCCAGCAGGAGAGAAGGGGGTTCAACCGGGGAGCTGTTTTTT	CASRREGGSTGELFF
many	TRBJ2-5	TRBD1	TRBV7-6	TGTGCCAGCAGACACAGGGGGCGCGGGGAGACCCAGTACTTC	CASRHRGRGETQYF
many	TRBJ2-5	TRBD2	TRBV4-1	TGCGCCAGCAGCCAAGGGACTAGGAGAGAGACCCAGTACTTC	CASSQGTRRETQYF
many	TRBJ2-5	TRBD1	TRBV15	TGTGCCACCAGCTCCGACAGGGTCGTATTAGAGACCCAGTACTTC	CATSSDRVVLETQYF
NA	TRBJ2-3	TRBD2	TRBV18	TGTGCCAGCTCACAATCGACTAGCGGCACAGATACGCAGTATTTT	CASSQSTSGTDTQYF
many	TRBJ1-2	NA	TRBV5-1	TGCGCCAGCAGCTTGGCGGGGGAATTTGGCTACACCTTC	CASSLAGEFGYTF
few	TRBJ2-1	NA	TRBV27	TGTGCCAGCAGTTTTTATGGGAGGATGGATGAGCAGTTCTTC	CASSFYGRMDEQFF
many	TRBJ1-3	NA	TRBV28	TGTGCCAGCAGTTTGGGAGGCGCCGACTCTGGAAACACCATATATTTT	CASSLGGADSGNTIYF
many	TRBJ2-5	NA	TRBV11-2	TGTGCCAGCAGCCTGGGCACTCCGCAAGAGACCCAGTACTTC	CASSLGTPQETQYF
NA	TRBJ2-3	NA	TRBV14	TGTGCCAACAGCCTTTTTTCTAGAGTCCGTGGCACAGATACGCAGTATTTT	CANSLFSRVRGTDTQYF
many	TRBJ2-2	NA	TRBV7-8	TGTGCCAGCAGCTTAGTATTTTCGGGCTCCGGGGAGCTGTTTTTT	CASSLVFSGSGELFF
many	TRBJ2-5	NA	TRBV18	TGTGCCAGCTCACTTAAAATGGGAGAGACCCAGTACTTC	CASSLKMGETQYF
few	TRBJ1-2	NA	TRBV18	TGTGCCAGCTCACCAACACGTGAATTATGGGGCTATGGCTACACCTTC	CASSPTRELWGYGYTF
many	TRBJ2-1	TRBD2	TRBV7-8	TGTGCCAGCAGCCGACTAGCGGGGATCGATGAGCAGTTCTTC	CASSRLAGIDEQFF
many	TRBJ1-6	NA	TRBV20-1	TGCAGTGCTATCAGGGGAGTCTATAATTCACCCCTCCACTTT	CSAIRGVYNSPLHF
few	TRBJ2-7	TRBD1	TRBV5-6	TGTGCCAGCAGCGTGGACAGGGATCCCTCGGGCGAGCAGTACTTC	CASSVDRDPSGEQYF
many	TRBJ2-7	NA	TRBV7-9	TGTGCCAGCAGCTTGGGACCTCTCGAGCAGTACTTC	CASSLGPLEQYF
many	TRBJ2-1	NA	TRBV19	TGTGCCAGTAGTATTATAGGGGTTCTGCAGTTCTTC	CASSIIGVLQFF
many	TRBJ2-2	TRBD2	TRBV6-6	TGTGCCAGCCTGCTTCGGACTAGCGGGCCTACCGGGGAGCTGTTTTTT	CASLLRTSGPTGELFF
many	TRBJ1-1	TRBD1	TRBV14	TGTGCCAGCAGCCAAGCTTTCAACAGGGGAGGAAGGGACACTGAAGCTTTCTTT	CASSQAFNRGGRDTEAFF
many	TRBJ2-2	TRBD2	TRBV11-2	TGTGCCAGCAGCCCGATGAAAGGGACTAGCGGAGTGGCGGTGGTGAAGAACACCGGGGAGCTGTTTTTT	CASSPMKGTSGVAVVKNTGELFF
few	TRBJ1-3	NA	TRBV18	TGTGCCAGCTCACCCCCCGCGGGGACCATATATTTT	CASSPPAGTIYF
many	TRBJ2-6	NA	TRBV7-8	TGTGCCAGCAGCTTAGGGCAGCACGGGGGGGCCAACGTCCTGACTTTC	CASSLGQHGGANVLTF
many	TRBJ2-5	TRBD2	TRBV5-1	TGCGCCAGCAGCCGCGGGACTAGCGGGAGGGAGACCCAGTACTTC	CASSRGTSGRETQYF
many	TRBJ2-1	NA	TRBV7-9	TGTGCCAGCAGCCCGCAGGGTGGCTCCTACAATGAGCAGTTCTTC	CASSPQGGSYNEQFF
many	TRBJ1-2	NA	TRBV20-1	TGCAGTGCCGAAATAAGGGGGGGAGGCTATGGCTACACCTTC	CSAEIRGGGYGYTF
many	TRBJ1-4	NA	TRBV20-1	TGCAGTGCTCCGTTAGAGGGACGGGAAAAACTGTTTTTT	CSAPLEGREKLFF
many	TRBJ2-7	TRBD2	TRBV5-1	TGCGCCAGCGGTGGCGGGGGGGCCTACGAGCAGTACTTC	CASGGGGAYEQYF
many	TRBJ2-7	NA	TRBV27	TGTGCCAGCAGGGGAACAGGGTTGAGCTCCTACGAGCAGTACTTC	CASRGTGLSSYEQYF
many	TRBJ1-2	TRBD1	TRBV20-1	TGCAGTGCTCGACCAGGGGGTAACTATGGCTACACCTTC	CSARPGGNYGYTF
many	TRBJ2-3	TRBD2	TRBV7-2	TGTGCCAGCAGCTCACTAGCGGGGGTAGGCACAGATACGCAGTATTTT	CASSSLAGVGTDTQYF
many	TRBJ2-3	TRBD2	TRBV24-1	TGTGCCACCAGTGAGGGACTAGCGGGGGAGCTGGGCACAGATACGCAGTATTTT	CATSEGLAGELGTDTQYF
many	TRBJ2-1	TRBD1	TRBV10-3	TGTGCCATCAGCCACGGGACAGGGGATTACAATGAGCAGTTCTTC	CAISHGTGDYNEQFF
many	TRBJ1-1	TRBD1	TRBV6-6	TGTGCCAGCAGTAAGGGACAGGGCTACAACACTGAAGCTTTCTTT	CASSKGQGYNTEAFF
many	TRBJ2-5	NA	TRBV18	TGTGCCAGCTCACCGACCACCGGGACCCAAGAGACCCAGTACTTC	CASSPTTGTQETQYF
many	TRBJ2-1	TRBD2	TRBV27	TGTGCCAGTGGTCTAGCGGTGAGAAATGAGCAGTTCTTC	CASGLAVRNEQFF
few	TRBJ2-3	NA	TRBV20-1	TGCAGTGCTAGTCGAGAAGCATCAGATACGCAGTATTTT	CSASREASDTQYF
many	TRBJ2-7	NA	TRBV3-1	TGTGCCAGCAGCCAAGATCCACCAGCGAGCCTCGGGAGGTACTTC	CASSQDPPASLGRYF
many	TRBJ1-6	NA	TRBV5-1	TGCGCCAGCAGCTTTGCAGGTTTCGGGACTTCGGCCCTCCACTTT	CASSFAGFGTSALHF
many	TRBJ2-1	NA	TRBV14	TGTGCCAGCAGCCAAGATCACGGAGCCAATGAGCAGTTCTTC	CASSQDHGANEQFF
once	TRBJ1-2	NA	TRBV18	TGTGCCAGCTCACCACTCCCCAAGGATGGCTACACCTTC	CASSPLPKDGYTF
many	TRBJ2-5	TRBD2	TRBV5-1	TGCGCCAGCAGCTTGCCCGGGGGGGTAGAGACCCAGTACTTC	CASSLPGGVETQYF
NA	TRBJ2-7	NA	TRBV18	TGTACCAGCTCACCACAAGTAGGGGGTAGGTCGGAGCAGTACTTC	CTSSPQVGGRSEQYF
many	TRBJ2-7	NA	TRBV12-3/TRBV12-4	TGTGCCAGCAGTTTGAAGGGGAGCGGCACTTCCTACGAGCAGTACTTC	CASSLKGSGTSYEQYF
many	TRBJ1-4	NA	TRBV7-8	TGTGCCAGCAGCTTAGCCAGAGCAAGTGAAAAACTGTTTTTT	CASSLARASEKLFF
few	TRBJ1-1	TRBD1	TRBV27	TGTGCCAGCAGTTTTCTTTACAGGGGGAACACTGAAGCTTTCTTT	CASSFLYRGNTEAFF
many	TRBJ2-5	NA	TRBV5-1	TGCGCCAGCAGCTTGAAAGAGACCCAGTACTTC	CASSLKETQYF
NA	TRBJ1-2	NA	TRBV4-1	TGCGCCAGCAGCCAAGGGGGTCCGCACGACTATGGCTACACCTTC	CASSQGGPHDYGYTF
many	TRBJ1-1	NA	TRBV29-1	TGCAGCGTTGACAGACACAACGAAGCTTTCTTT	CSVDRHNEAFF
NA	TRBJ2-5	TRBD1	TRBV18	TGTGCCAGCTCAGCCGGACAGGGAGAGACCCAGTACTTC	CASSAGQGETQYF
NA	TRBJ2-4	NA	TRBV7-9	TGTGCCAGCAGCTCCGGACCAATAGCCAAAAACATTCAGTACTTC	CASSSGPIAKNIQYF
many	TRBJ2-5	TRBD2	TRBV20-1	TGCAGTGCTATACGGGAGGGGTACCAAGAGACCCAGTACTTC	CSAIREGYQETQYF
many	TRBJ2-2	TRBD1	TRBV7-7	TGTGCCAGCAGCTTAGTCGGGACAGCCCTGAACACCGGGGAGCTGTTTTTT	CASSLVGTALNTGELFF